One and the same sample provided the 3 T cell receptor beta chains below, sequenced in a study of T cells in Graves' hyperthyroidism and ophthalmopathy. TCR beta CDR3 region amplification was performed from RNA transcripts. The HTBI primer set served for first-round RT-PCR of the TCR CDR3. MiXCR, run by TCRdb on the multiplex PCR reads, gives a single entry per CDR3 protein. The sample has 730,000 or so distinct CDR3 sequences, 18% seen once; the top ten hold 15% to 20%. Sequenced: blood. The receptor source for this set is a woman aged 45-65 years with Graves' hyperthyroidism that later progressed to Graves' ophthalmopathy.

The V and J genes are TRBV19 and TRBJ2-1; 7 bases map to TRBD1. The V gene's germline CDR1 is LNHDA and CDR2 SQIVND (reference sequence). V shed 3 bases and J 8 bases; nucleotides not matched to a gene: 10. The CDR3 has 15 amino acids. The CDR3 loop reads CASSMARDRSYEQFF. The DNA of the CDR3 is TGTGCCAGTAGTATGGCCCGGGACAGATCTTATGAGCAGTTCTTC.

This clonotype was seen many times. V is TRBV20-1 and J is TRBJ2-7, with 10 bases fitting TRBD1. The V and J ends lost 6 bases and 1 base, in that order; junction bases with no gene match: 15. The germline V gene has CDR1 DFQATT and CDR2 SNEGSKA (reference sequence). CDR3 length equals 17 residues. CDR3 nucleotide sequence: TGCAGTGCGAATAACCCCGGGACAGGGGAGTGGTCCTACGAGCAGTACTTC. Translating gives CSANNPGTGEWSYEQYF.

This sequence joins TRBV19 and TRBJ2-5; 11 nucleotides align to TRBD2. The germline V gene encodes CDR1 LNHDA and CDR2 SQIVND (reference sequence). Germline trimming cut 6 bases from V and 5 bases from J; bases unmatched to any gene: 5. The CDR3 contains 14 residues. In DNA form, the CDR3 reads TGTGCCAGTAGCTTAGCGGGGGGGTCGGAGACCCAGTACTTC. Amino acids: CASSLAGGSETQYF.